The present T cell receptor (beta chain) was sequenced within a study of shared clonotypes between healthy human individuals. About the study: Three plates were used per donor for CD4 naive, three for CD4 memory, two for CD8 naive and one for CD8 memory.

The authors ran the assay at deep level. TCRdb's copy holds only in-frame clones and misses some; the assay was immunoSEQ multiplex PCR. The sample lists nearly 600,000 clones, roughly 95% occurring once. Concerning this clone: The antigen remains unidentified.

General study findings and limits: The study found approximately 5% of naive CD4 clonotypes shared across a few donors.

Only CD45RO-negative cells positively selected for CCR7 counted as naive CD8 cells, so terminally differentiated effector memory CD45RA+ cells were excluded. Deletions cut 8 bases from V and 2 bases from J, with 21 bases between. In germline, CDR1 is WNHNN, CDR2 SYGVQD (reference sequence). The CDR3 totals 17 residues. The TCR comes from a woman aged 25-40 years in good health. Sequencing was performed on naive CD8+ T cells sorted from blood. The J gene is TRBJ2-2, the V gene TRBV10-1, with D perhaps matching TRBD1 (5 bases). CDR3 bases: TGCGCCAGCCCCCCGTTGTCCAAAGGGGCAAACACCGGGGAGCTGTTTTTT. Protein: CASPPLSKGANTGELFF.